This paragraph reports one T cell receptor beta chain. V was trimmed by 2 bases and J by 8 bases, leaving 13 bases between them. The CDR3 sequence is 14 residues long. In germline, CDR1 is MNHEY, CDR2 SVGEGT. Per the original data handling: Quantification of nucleated cells was approximated via reference gene primer amplification. Here immunoSEQ multiplex PCR was the method, and the copy in TCRdb shows in-frame clones only, minus some. The DNA gave D and trimming, while V, J and clone size come from that table. In the table there are 150,000 to 200,000 clones, under 85% of which are singletons. Seattle cases were enrolled at active infection and followed longitudinally. The sample originates from a study of blood T cell repertoires in COVID-19. About the study: PBMCs, B-cell-depleted T cells, or T cells provided the cDNA or gDNA that made up the material.

The clonotype comes from a man aged 80 or over with COVID-19, enrolled during active disease. Sequences were obtained from peripheral blood. V gene TRBV6-2 or TRBV6-3 combines with J gene TRBJ1-5; no reliable D call. In DNA form, the CDR3 reads TGTGCCAGCAGTTACAGCCTTCTTGTGGAGCCCCAGCATTTT. As protein: CASSYSLLVEPQHF.